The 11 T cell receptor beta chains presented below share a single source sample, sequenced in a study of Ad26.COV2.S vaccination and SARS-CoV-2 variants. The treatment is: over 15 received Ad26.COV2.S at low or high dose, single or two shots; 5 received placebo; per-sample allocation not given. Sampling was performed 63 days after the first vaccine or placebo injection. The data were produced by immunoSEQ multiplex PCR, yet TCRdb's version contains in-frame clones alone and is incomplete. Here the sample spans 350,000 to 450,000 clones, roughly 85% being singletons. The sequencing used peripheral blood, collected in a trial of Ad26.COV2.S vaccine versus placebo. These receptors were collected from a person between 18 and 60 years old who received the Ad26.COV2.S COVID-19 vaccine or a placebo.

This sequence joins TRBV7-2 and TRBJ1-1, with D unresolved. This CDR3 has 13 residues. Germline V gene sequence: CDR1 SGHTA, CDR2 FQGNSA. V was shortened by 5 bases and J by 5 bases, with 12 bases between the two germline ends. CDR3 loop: CASSRPPGTEAFF. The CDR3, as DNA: TGTGCCAGCAGCCGCCCCCCGGGGACTGAAGCTTTCTTT.

The CDR3 DNA reads TGTGCCAGCAGCTTAGGAGCGCTTTCTAACTATGGCTACACCTTC. Its translation: CASSLGALSNYGYTF. The rearrangement joins TRBV13 to TRBJ1-2; D unclear. The V end lost 0 bases, the J end lost 0 bases, and 8 bases lay between the germline ends. Germline lookup yields CDR1 PRHDT and CDR2 FYEKMQ (reference sequence). The CDR3 is made up of 15 amino acids.

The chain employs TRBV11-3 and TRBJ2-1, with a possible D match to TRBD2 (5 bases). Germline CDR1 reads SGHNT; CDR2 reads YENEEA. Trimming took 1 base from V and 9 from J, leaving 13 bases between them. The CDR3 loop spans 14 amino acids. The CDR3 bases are TGTGCCAGCAGCTTAGTCGGGATCCTGGGTGAGCAGTTCTTC. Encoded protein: CASSLVGILGEQFF.

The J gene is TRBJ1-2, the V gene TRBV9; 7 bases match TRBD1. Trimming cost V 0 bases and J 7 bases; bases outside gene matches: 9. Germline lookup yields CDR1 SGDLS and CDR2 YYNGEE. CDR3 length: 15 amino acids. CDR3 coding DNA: TGTGCCAGCAGCGTAGAGGCAAGGGGGCAGCGTGGCTACACCTTC. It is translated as CASSVEARGQRGYTF.

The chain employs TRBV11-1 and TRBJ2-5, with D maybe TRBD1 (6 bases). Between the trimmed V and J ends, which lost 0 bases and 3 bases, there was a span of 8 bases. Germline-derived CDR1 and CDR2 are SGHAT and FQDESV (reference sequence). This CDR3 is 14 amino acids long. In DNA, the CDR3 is TGTGCCAGCAGCTTAGCGCAGGGGAAAGAGACCCAGTACTTC. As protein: CASSLAQGKETQYF. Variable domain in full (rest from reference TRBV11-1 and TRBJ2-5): EAEVAQSPRYKITEKSQAVAFWCDPISGHATLYWYRQILGQGPELLVQFQDESVVDDSQLPKDRFSAERLKGVDSTLKIQPAELGDSAMYLCASSLAQGKETQYFGPGTRLLVL.

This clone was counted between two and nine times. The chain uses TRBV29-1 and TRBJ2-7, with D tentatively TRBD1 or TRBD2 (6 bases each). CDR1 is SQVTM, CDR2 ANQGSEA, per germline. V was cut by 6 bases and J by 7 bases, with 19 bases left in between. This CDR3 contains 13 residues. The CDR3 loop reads CSVFKGGSREQYF. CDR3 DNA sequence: TGCAGCGTCTTTAAGGGGGGTTCGCGGGAGCAGTACTTC.

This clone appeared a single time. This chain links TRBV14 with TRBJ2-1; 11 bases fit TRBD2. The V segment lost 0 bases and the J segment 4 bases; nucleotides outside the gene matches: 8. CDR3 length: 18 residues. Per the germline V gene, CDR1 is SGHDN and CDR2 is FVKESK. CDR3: CASSQDEVAGGQYNEQFF. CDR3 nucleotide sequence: TGTGCCAGCAGCCAAGATGAGGTAGCGGGAGGGCAGTACAATGAGCAGTTCTTC.

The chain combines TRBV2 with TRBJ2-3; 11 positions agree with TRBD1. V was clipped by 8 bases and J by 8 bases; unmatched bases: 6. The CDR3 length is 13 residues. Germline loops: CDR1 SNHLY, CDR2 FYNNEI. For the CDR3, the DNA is TGTGCCAGCGGACAGGGGGCTCGGGTTACGCAGTATTTT. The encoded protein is CASGQGARVTQYF. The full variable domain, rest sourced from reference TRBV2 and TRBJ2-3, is EPEVTQTPSHQVTQMGQEVILRCVPISNHLYFYWYRQILGQKVEFLVSFYNNEISEKSEIFDDQFSVERPDGSNFTLKIRSTKLEDSAMYFCASGQGARVTQYFGPGTRLTVL.

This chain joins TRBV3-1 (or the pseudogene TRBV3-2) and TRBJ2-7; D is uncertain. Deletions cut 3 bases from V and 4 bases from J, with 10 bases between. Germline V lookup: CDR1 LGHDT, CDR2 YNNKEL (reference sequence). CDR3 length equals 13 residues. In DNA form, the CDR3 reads TGTGCCAGCAGCCAGCTACTCGCTTACGAGCAGTACTTC. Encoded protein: CASSQLLAYEQYF.

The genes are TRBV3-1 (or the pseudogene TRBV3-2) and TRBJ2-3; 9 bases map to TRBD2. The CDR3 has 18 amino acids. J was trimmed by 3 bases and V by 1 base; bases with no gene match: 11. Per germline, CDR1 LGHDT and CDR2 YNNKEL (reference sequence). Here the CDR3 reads CASSQVWRLAEITDTQYF. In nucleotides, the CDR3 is TGTGCCAGCAGCCAAGTTTGGCGACTAGCGGAAATTACAGATACGCAGTATTTT.

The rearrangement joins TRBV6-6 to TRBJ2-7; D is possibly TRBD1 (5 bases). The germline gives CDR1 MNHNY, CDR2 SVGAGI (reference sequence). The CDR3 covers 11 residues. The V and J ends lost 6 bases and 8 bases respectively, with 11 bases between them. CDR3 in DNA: TGTGCCAGCAGCCCGACAGATAAGCAGTACTTC. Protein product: CASSPTDKQYF.